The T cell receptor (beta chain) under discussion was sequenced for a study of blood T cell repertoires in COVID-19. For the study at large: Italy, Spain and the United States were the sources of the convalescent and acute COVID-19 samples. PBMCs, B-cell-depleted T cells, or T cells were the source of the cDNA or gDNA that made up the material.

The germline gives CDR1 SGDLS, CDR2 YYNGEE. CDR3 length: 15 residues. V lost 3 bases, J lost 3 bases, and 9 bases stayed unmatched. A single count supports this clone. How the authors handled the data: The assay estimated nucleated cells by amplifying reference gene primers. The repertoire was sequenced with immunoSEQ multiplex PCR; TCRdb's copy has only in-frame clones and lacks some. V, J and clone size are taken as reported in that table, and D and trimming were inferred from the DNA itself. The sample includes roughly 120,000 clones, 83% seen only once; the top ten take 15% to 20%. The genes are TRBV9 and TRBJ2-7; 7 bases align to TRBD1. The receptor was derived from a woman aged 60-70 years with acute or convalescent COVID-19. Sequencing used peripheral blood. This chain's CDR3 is CASSAGQAPVYEQYF. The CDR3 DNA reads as TGTGCCAGCAGCGCCGGACAGGCACCCGTCTACGAGCAGTACTTC.